The present T cell receptor (beta chain) was sequenced within a study of blood T cell repertoires in COVID-19. The assay was immunoSEQ multiplex PCR, and TCRdb's table has in-frame clones only and misses some. Of about 56,000 clones listed, approximately 72% were seen once; the top ten hold more than 4%. There are 13 residues in the CDR3. Germline V CDR1 and CDR2: MGHRA, YSYEKL. V shed 0 bases and J 12 bases; nucleotides not matched to a gene: 5. The source is a woman in her seventies with COVID-19, enrolled during active disease. V usage is TRBV4-1 and J usage is TRBJ2-3; 8 bases align to TRBD2. What was sequenced was peripheral blood. CDR3: CASSQDGGVRQYF. The CDR3, as DNA: TGCGCCAGCAGCCAAGACGGGGGGGTCCGTCAGTATTTT.